These T cell receptor beta chains were read from a single sample in a study of blood T cell repertoires in COVID-19. Assay: immunoSEQ multiplex PCR; the TCRdb copy retains only in-frame clones and omits some. The table has around 330,000 clones, roughly 90% seen once. Specimen: peripheral blood. These receptors all stem from a woman between 45 and 60 years old with active or convalescent COVID-19. Each CDR3 is given with its conserved first and last residue. D genes are given only for firm matches. A row's size may be missing; if present it is once, few, many or a size class.

- - TRBJ2-7 TRBV5-1 12 TGCGCCAGCAGCGTCCAGGGCTACGAGCAGTACTTC CASSVQGYEQYF
- TRBD1 TRBJ2-2 TRBV7-2 15 TGTGCCAGCAGCCAGCCGGGACAGATCACCGGGGAGCTGTTTTTT CASSQPGQITGELFF
- - TRBJ2-3 TRBV6-5 15 TGTGCCAGCACCCAAAGCCCGGCGGGAAGCGATACGCAGTATTTT CASTQSPAGSDTQYF
- - TRBJ1-1 TRBV30 15 TGTGCCTGGAGCAACTCTAGGCTGGGTGGCACTGAAGCTTTCTTT CAWSNSRLGGTEAFF
- - TRBJ1-5 TRBV5-8 15 TGTGCCAGCAGTCACGGACAGATTTCCAATCAGCCCCAGCATTTT CASSHGQISNQPQHF
- TRBD1 TRBJ1-5 TRBV27 15 TGTGCCAGCAGTTCAACGGGACAGGGAGGACAGCCCCAGCATTTT CASSSTGQGGQPQHF
- TRBD1 TRBJ1-1 TRBV28 16 TGTGCCAGCAGTTTGAGGACCAGGACAGGGGCGATGGAAGCTTTCTTT CASSLRTRTGAMEAFF
- TRBD1 TRBJ1-1 TRBV5-4 15 TGTGCCAGCAGCCCGACAGGGGGAGCAAACACTGAAGCTTTCTTT CASSPTGGANTEAFF
- - TRBJ1-6 TRBV5-1 14 TGCGCCAGCAGCTTGGAAACGGGGAATTCACCCCTCCACTTT CASSLETGNSPLHF
- TRBD1 TRBJ1-4 TRBV19 16 TGTGCCAGTAACCCGAACAGGGGGCGCAGGAGTGAAAAACTGTTTTTT CASNPNRGRRSEKLFF
- TRBD1 TRBJ2-7 TRBV2 15 TGTGCCAGCAGTGAAGCGGGGGACAGGCCCTACGAGCAGTACTTC CASSEAGDRPYEQYF
- - TRBJ2-5 TRBV30 14 TGTGCCTGGAGTGTGAGCGAGACCCTAGAGACCCAGTACTTC CAWSVSETLETQYF
- - TRBJ1-6 TRBV30 14 TGTGCCTGGAGTCTTCAGACCTATAATTCACCCCTCCACTTT CAWSLQTYNSPLHF
few TRBD1 TRBJ2-7 TRBV7-2 14 TGTGCCAGCAGCTTTACAGGGGGGAACTACGAGCAGTACTTC CASSFTGGNYEQYF
- - TRBJ1-2 TRBV12-3/TRBV12-4 13 TGTGCCAGTTCCAACAGAGCTAACTATGGCTACACCTTC CASSNRANYGYTF
- TRBD1 TRBJ2-7 TRBV11-2 16 TGTGCCAGCAGCTTACCTGGGACAGGGTCTTCCTACGAGCAGTACTTC CASSLPGTGSSYEQYF
- TRBD2 TRBJ2-3 TRBV5-4 18 TGTGCCAGCAGCTCAGGACTAGCGGGAGGGGAGCGCACAGATACGCAGTATTTT CASSSGLAGGERTDTQYF
- TRBD1 TRBJ2-7 TRBV5-8 14 TGTGCCAGCAGCTCGGGACAGCCATCCTACGAGCAGTACTTC CASSSGQPSYEQYF
- - TRBJ1-5 TRBV24-1 14 TGTGCCACCAGTGATCCGCGACTGGATCAGCCCCAGCATTTT CATSDPRLDQPQHF
few - TRBJ1-1 TRBV9 15 TGTGCCAGCAGCGTAGGCCCGAGACTTAACACTGAAGCTTTCTTT CASSVGPRLNTEAFF
- - TRBJ2-3 TRBV7-9 14 TGTGCCAGCAGCCCCCCGGGTGCAACAGATACGCAGTATTTT CASSPPGATDTQYF
few TRBD2 TRBJ2-5 TRBV9 17 TGTGCCAGCAGCGTCCTAGCGGGGGGCTCGGGGCAAGAGACCCAGTACTTC CASSVLAGGSGQETQYF
- TRBD1 TRBJ2-2 TRBV7-3 15 TGTGCCAGCAGCGAGGGACAGGGGGGCACCGGGGAGCTGTTTTTT CASSEGQGGTGELFF
- TRBD1 TRBJ1-3 TRBV7-2 15 TGTGCCAGCAGCGTCATATTCGGGACAGGCAACACCATATATTTT CASSVIFGTGNTIYF
- - TRBJ2-7 TRBV4-1 13 TGCGCCAGCAGCCAAGTCGGGAACTACGAGCAGTACTTC CASSQVGNYEQYF
- TRBD1 TRBJ1-6 TRBV27 14 TGTGCCAGCAGTTCCGGGACAGGGAATTCACCCCTCCACTTT CASSSGTGNSPLHF
- - TRBJ1-2 TRBV13 14 TGTGCCAGCAGCCCAGGCAGGGATCGCTATGGCTACACCTTC CASSPGRDRYGYTF
- - TRBJ2-5 TRBV28 14 TGTGCCAGCAGTTCAGGGTCCCTCCAAGAGACCCAGTACTTC CASSSGSLQETQYF
once - TRBJ1-5 TRBV28 14 TGTGCCAGCAGGGGTCCGAGGAAAAATCAGCCCCAGCATTTT CASRGPRKNQPQHF
- - TRBJ2-6 TRBV6-5 15 TGTGCCAGCAGTCAGTCAAGTTCCGGGGCCAACGTCCTGACTTTC CASSQSSSGANVLTF
- TRBD1 TRBJ1-6 TRBV9 15 TGTGCCAGCAGCCCAGGGGGCATCACGGGTTCACCCCTCCACTTT CASSPGGITGSPLHF
- TRBD1 TRBJ1-1 TRBV27 17 TGTGCCAGCAGTTTCTTCCGGGACAGGGGGAGTTGGACTGAAGCTTTCTTT CASSFFRDRGSWTEAFF
- TRBD1 TRBJ2-3 TRBV5-1 16 TGCGCCAGCAGCTTGGGACAGGGAGTTAGCACAGATACGCAGTATTTT CASSLGQGVSTDTQYF
few - TRBJ1-4 TRBV5-1 15 TGCGCCAGCAGCTTGGTGTCGGGGTTTAATGAAAAACTGTTTTTT CASSLVSGFNEKLFF
- TRBD2 TRBJ2-6 TRBV7-8 16 TGTGCCAGCAGCTTAAGCGGGGTGCGGGGGGCCAACGTCCTGACTTTC CASSLSGVRGANVLTF